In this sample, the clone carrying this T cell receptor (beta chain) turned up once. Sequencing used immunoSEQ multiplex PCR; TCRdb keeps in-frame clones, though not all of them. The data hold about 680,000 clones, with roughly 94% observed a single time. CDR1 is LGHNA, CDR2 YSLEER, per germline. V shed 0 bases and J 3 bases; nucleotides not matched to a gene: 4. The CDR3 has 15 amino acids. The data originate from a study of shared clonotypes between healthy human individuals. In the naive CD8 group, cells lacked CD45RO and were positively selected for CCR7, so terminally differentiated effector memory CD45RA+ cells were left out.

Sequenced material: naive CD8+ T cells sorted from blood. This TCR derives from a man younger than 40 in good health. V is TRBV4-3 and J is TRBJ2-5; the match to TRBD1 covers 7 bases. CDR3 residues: CASSQDLDREETQYF. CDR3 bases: TGCGCCAGCAGCCAAGATCTTGACAGGGAAGAGACCCAGTACTTC.